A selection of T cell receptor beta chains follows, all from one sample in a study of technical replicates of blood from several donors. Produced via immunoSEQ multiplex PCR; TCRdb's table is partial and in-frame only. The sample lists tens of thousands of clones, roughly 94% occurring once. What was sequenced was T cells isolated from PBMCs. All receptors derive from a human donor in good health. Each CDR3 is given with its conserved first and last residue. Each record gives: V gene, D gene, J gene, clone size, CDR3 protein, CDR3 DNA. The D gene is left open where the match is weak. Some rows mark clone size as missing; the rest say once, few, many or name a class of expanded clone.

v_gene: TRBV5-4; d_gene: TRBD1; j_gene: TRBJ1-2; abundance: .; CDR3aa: CASSTKTGKYGYTF; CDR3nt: TGTGCCAGCAGCACGAAGACAGGGAAGTATGGCTACACCTTC
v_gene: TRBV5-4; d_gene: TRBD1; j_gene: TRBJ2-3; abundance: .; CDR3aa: CASSFSGGAVDTQYF; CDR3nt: TGTGCCAGCAGCTTTTCAGGGGGCGCGGTAGATACGCAGTATTTT
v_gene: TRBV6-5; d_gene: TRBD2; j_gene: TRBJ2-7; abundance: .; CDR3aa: CASSQKAGYGYEQYF; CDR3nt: TGTGCCAGCAGTCAGAAAGCGGGGTACGGCTACGAGCAGTACTTC
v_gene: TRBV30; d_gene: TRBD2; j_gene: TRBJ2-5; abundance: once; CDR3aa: CAWSWLAGQETQYF; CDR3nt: TGTGCCTGGAGCTGGCTAGCGGGCCAAGAGACCCAGTACTTC
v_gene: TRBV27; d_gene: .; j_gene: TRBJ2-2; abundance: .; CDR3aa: CASTHRLREPNTGELFF; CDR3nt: TGTGCCAGCACCCATCGTCTGCGGGAACCGAACACCGGGGAGCTGTTTTTT
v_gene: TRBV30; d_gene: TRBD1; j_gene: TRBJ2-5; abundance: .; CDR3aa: CAWSGGTGNQETQYF; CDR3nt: TGTGCCTGGAGTGGGGGGACAGGTAACCAAGAGACCCAGTACTTC
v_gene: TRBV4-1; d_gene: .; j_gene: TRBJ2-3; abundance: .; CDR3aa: CASSLNRGGRDTQYF; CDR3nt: TGCGCCAGCAGCTTGAACCGGGGAGGAAGGGATACGCAGTATTTT
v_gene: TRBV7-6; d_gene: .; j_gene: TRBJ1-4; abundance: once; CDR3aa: CASSLEAGPGEKLFF; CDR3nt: TGTGCCAGCAGCTTAGAGGCCGGGCCGGGGGAAAAACTGTTTTTT
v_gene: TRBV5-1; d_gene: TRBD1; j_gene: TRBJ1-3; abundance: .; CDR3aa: CASTRTGGGTGNTIYF; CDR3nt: TGCGCCAGCACCCGGACAGGGGGTGGTACTGGAAACACCATATATTTT
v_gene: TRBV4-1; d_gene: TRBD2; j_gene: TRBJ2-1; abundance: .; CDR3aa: CASSQGTSDNEQFF; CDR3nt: TGCGCCAGCAGCCAAGGGACTAGCGACAATGAGCAGTTCTTC
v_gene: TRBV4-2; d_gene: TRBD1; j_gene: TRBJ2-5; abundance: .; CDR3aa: CTGARGYQETQYF; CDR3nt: TGTACCGGCGCCAGGGGGTACCAAGAGACCCAGTACTTC
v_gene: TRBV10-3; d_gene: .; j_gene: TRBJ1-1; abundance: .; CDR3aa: CAISELQSPNTEAFF; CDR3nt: TGTGCCATCAGTGAGCTACAGAGCCCTAACACTGAAGCTTTCTTT
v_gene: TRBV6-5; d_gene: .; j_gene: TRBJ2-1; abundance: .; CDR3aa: CASSYSETGYNEQFF; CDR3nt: TGTGCCAGCAGTTACTCTGAGACTGGATACAATGAGCAGTTCTTC
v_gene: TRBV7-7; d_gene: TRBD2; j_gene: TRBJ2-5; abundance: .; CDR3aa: CASSLGLAGAGETQYF; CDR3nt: TGTGCCAGCAGCTTAGGACTAGCGGGAGCGGGTGAGACCCAGTACTTC
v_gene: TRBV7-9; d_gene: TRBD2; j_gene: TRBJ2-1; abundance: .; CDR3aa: CASSSRSSGSMVNEQFF; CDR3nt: TGTGCCAGCAGCTCCCGTTCTAGCGGGAGTATGGTAAATGAGCAGTTCTTC
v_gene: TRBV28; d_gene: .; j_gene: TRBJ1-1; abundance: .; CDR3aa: CASSPTTDGTEAFF; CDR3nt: TGTGCCAGCAGTCCCACTACGGATGGGACTGAAGCTTTCTTT
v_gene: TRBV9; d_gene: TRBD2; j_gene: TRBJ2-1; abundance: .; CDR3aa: CASSDDGTRYNEQFF; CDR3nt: TGTGCCAGCAGCGATGACGGGACTAGGTACAATGAGCAGTTCTTC
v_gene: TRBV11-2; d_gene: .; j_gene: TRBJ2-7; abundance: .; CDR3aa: CASSATVYEQYF; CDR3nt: TGTGCCAGCAGCGCGACAGTTTACGAGCAGTACTTC
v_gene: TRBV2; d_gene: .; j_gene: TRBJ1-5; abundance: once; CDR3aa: CASSDEQGGNQPQHF; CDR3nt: TGTGCCAGCAGTGATGAGCAGGGCGGCAATCAGCCCCAGCATTTT
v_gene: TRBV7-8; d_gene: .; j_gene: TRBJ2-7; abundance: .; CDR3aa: CASSSLGASYEQYF; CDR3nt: TGTGCCAGCAGCTCCCTGGGGGCTTCCTACGAGCAGTACTTC
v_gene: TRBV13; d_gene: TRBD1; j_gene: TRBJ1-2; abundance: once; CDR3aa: CASSLRGLLANYGYTF; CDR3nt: TGTGCCAGCAGCTTAAGGGGGCTCCTAGCTAACTATGGCTACACCTTC
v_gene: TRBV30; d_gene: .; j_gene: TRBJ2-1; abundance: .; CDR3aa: CAWNVAIYNEQFF; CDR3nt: TGTGCCTGGAATGTGGCCATCTACAATGAGCAGTTCTTC
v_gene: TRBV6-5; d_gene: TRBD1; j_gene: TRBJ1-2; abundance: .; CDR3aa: CASSYGPATGNYGYTF; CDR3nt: TGTGCCAGCAGTTACGGGCCGGCGACAGGGAACTATGGCTACACCTTC
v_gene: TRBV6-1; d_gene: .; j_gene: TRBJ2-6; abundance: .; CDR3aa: CASSAGGFSGANVLTF; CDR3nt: TGTGCCAGCAGTGCAGGAGGATTCTCTGGGGCCAACGTCCTGACTTTC
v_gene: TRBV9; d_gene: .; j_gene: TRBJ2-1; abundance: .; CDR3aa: CASSVEWGVSSYNEQFF; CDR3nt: TGTGCCAGCAGCGTAGAATGGGGGGTCAGCTCCTACAATGAGCAGTTCTTC
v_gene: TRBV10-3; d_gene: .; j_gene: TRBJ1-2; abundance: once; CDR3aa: CAISDPGQTGYTF; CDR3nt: TGTGCCATCAGTGACCCCGGACAGACGGGCTACACCTTC
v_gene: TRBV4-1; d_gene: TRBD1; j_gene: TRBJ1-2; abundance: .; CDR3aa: CASSHPLTGTGNPANYGYTF; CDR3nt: TGCGCCAGCAGCCATCCCCTCACCGGGACAGGGAACCCAGCTAACTATGGCTACACCTTC
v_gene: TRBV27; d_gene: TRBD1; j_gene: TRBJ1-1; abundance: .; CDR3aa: CASSLLPGQGPRYAFF; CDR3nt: TGTGCCAGCAGTTTACTGCCGGGACAGGGACCAAGGTATGCTTTCTTT
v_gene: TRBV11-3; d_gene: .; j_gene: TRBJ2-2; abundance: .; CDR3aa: CASLRGGITGELFF; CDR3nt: TGTGCCAGCTTGAGAGGGGGTATCACCGGGGAGCTGTTTTTT
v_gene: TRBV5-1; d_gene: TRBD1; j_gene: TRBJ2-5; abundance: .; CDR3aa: CASSTSTGKETQYF; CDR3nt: TGCGCCAGCAGCACCTCGACAGGGAAGGAGACCCAGTACTTC
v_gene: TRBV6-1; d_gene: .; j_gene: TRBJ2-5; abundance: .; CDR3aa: CASSPPGFWKETQYF; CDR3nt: TGTGCCAGCAGCCCCCCGGGGTTCTGGAAAGAGACCCAGTACTTC
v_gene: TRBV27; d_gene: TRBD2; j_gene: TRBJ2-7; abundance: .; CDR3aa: CASSRTQTVRGWDEQYF; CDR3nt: TGTGCCAGCAGCCGAACTCAAACAGTGCGGGGGTGGGACGAGCAGTACTTC
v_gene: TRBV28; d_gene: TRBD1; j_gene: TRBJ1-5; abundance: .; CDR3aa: CASSLGGQGAKPQHF; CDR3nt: TGTGCCAGCAGTTTAGGTGGACAGGGGGCTAAGCCCCAGCATTTT
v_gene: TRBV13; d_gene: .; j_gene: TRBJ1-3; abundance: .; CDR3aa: CASSLGSPDSGNTIYF; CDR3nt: TGTGCCAGCAGCTTGGGCTCCCCCGACTCTGGAAACACCATATATTTT
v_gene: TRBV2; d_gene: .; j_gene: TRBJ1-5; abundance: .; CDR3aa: CASRGIAGGKSKHF; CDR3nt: TGTGCCAGCAGGGGGATAGCGGGCGGGAAGTCGAAGCATTTT
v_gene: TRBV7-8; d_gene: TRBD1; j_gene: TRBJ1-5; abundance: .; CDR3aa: CASSLAVRQGGQPQHF; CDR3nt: TGTGCCAGCAGCTTAGCGGTGAGACAGGGGGGTCAGCCCCAGCATTTT
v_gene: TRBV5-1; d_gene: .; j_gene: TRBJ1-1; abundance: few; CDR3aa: CASSAGESTEAFF; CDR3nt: TGCGCCAGCAGCGCTGGGGAGAGCACTGAAGCTTTCTTT
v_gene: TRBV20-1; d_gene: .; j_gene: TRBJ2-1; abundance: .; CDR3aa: CSAIRFDEQFF; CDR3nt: TGCAGTGCTATTCGTTTCGATGAGCAGTTCTTC
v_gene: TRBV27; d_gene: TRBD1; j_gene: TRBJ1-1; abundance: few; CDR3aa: CASSSGQGAYTEAFF; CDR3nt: TGTGCCAGCAGTTCAGGACAGGGGGCGTACACTGAAGCTTTCTTT
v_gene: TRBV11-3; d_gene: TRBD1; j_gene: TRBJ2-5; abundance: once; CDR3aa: CASSSGWDSQETQYF; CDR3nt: TGTGCCAGCAGCTCAGGGTGGGACAGTCAAGAGACCCAGTACTTC
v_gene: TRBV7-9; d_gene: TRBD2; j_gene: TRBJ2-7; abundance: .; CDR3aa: CASSAIGRTSFSYEQYF; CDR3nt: TGTGCCAGCAGCGCCATAGGGCGGACTAGTTTTTCCTACGAGCAGTACTTC
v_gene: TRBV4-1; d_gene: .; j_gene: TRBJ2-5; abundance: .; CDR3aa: CASSHFYREETQYF; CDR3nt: TGCGCCAGCAGCCACTTCTACAGGGAAGAGACCCAGTACTTC